This entry lists 25 T cell receptor beta chains sequenced from one sample in a study of blood T cell repertoires in COVID-19. Repertoires were generated with immunoSEQ multiplex PCR, while TCRdb's copy carries only in-frame clones and drops some. The sample has fewer than 120,000 clones, about 72% seen once; the top ten hold roughly 7.5%. Sequenced sample: peripheral blood. These receptors all stem from a woman aged 55-69 years with acute or convalescent COVID-19.

The chain combines TRBV7-8 with TRBJ2-1, with TRBD1 identical over 8 bases. The CDR3 spans 16 residues. The ends lost 4 bases at V and 0 bases at J; junction bases unmatched: 5. In germline, CDR1 is SGHVS, CDR2 FQNEAQ. The CDR3 region is CASSSPGGASYNEQFF. The CDR3 DNA sequence: TGTGCCAGCAGCTCCCCAGGGGGCGCCTCCTACAATGAGCAGTTCTTC.

This chain links TRBV29-1 with TRBJ2-5; the D gene is possibly TRBD2 (5 bases). Trimming stripped 6 bases from V and 5 bases from J, with 16 bases between. Germline values: CDR1 SQVTM, CDR2 ANQGSEA. The CDR3 is 13 residues long. The CDR3 is CSVLPSWVETQYF. CDR3 bases: TGCAGCGTCTTGCCTAGCTGGGTCGAGACCCAGTACTTC.

CDR3 sequence: CASSESEGGNSPLHF. The CDR3 coding sequence is TGTGCCAGCAGTGAATCAGAAGGGGGCAACTCACCCCTCCACTTT. The genes are TRBV6-1 and TRBJ1-6; 7 positions match TRBD1. CDR3 length: 15 residues. Losses at the gene ends were 2 bases for V and 10 bases for J; bases not matched to a gene: 8. Germline CDR1 is MNHNS and CDR2 is SASEGT.

The rearrangement uses TRBV7-2 and TRBJ1-2, with D possibly TRBD1 on 5 matching bases. Germline V gene sequence: CDR1 SGHTA, CDR2 FQGNSA. V lost 0 bases, J lost 8 bases, and 13 bases lay in between. The CDR3 has 14 residues. The CDR3 here is CASSLAGPGNGYTF. DNA for the CDR3: TGTGCCAGCAGCTTAGCGGGGCCAGGGAACGGCTACACCTTC.

The chain uses TRBV28 and TRBJ1-2, with D uncertain. The CDR3 extends over 13 amino acids. V was cut by 9 bases and J by 2 bases, with 13 bases left in between. In germline, CDR1 is MDHEN, CDR2 SYDVKM. In DNA form, the CDR3 reads TGTGCCAGTGGCGGGGTCAGAAACTATGGCTACACCTTC. Translating gives CASGGVRNYGYTF.

In its sample, this clone was seen once. The rearrangement uses TRBV30 and TRBJ1-6, with 10 bases identical to TRBD1. With 3 bases clipped from V and 6 bases from J, the junction kept 2 bases outside the gene matches. The CDR3 loop spans 14 amino acids. In germline, CDR1 is GTSNPN, CDR2 SVGIG (reference sequence). In nucleotides, the CDR3 is TGTGCCTGGAGGGACAGGGGGTTTAATTCACCCCTCCACTTT. Its protein is CAWRDRGFNSPLHF.

The V and J genes are TRBV7-9 and TRBJ1-3, with D hard to call. This CDR3 has 11 residues. CDR1 is SEHNR, CDR2 FQNEAQ, per germline (reference sequence). The V and J ends lost 11 bases and 4 bases respectively, with 9 bases between them. For the CDR3, the DNA is TGTGCCGGTAGAATGGGAAACACCATATATTTT. Amino acid sequence: CAGRMGNTIYF.

This clone has more than one count but fewer than ten. The chain employs TRBV5-1 and TRBJ1-1, with 7 bases aligning to TRBD1. Unmatched junction bases numbered 9, after V lost 7 bases and J lost 6 bases. Per germline, CDR1 SGHRS and CDR2 YFSETQ. The CDR3 spans 13 residues. CDR3 nucleotides: TGCGCCAGCGCAGAACAGGGGAATGCTGAAGCTTTCTTT. Translating gives CASAEQGNAEAFF.

A few counts support this clone. The chain links TRBV3-1 (or the pseudogene TRBV3-2) to TRBJ1-2, with D maybe TRBD1 (5 bases). Germline CDR1 is LGHDT and CDR2 is YNNKEL (reference sequence). This CDR3 is built from 14 residues. The V gene lost 2 bases and the J gene lost 8 bases, with 15 bases spanning the gap. CDR3 sequence (DNA): TGTGCCAGCAGCCAACAAGGAGGGGTTGGCGGCTACACCTTC. This sequence encodes CASSQQGGVGGYTF.

CDR3 nucleotides: TGTGCCAGCTCCCTTGGACAGGGGACGGCTTTCTTT. It encodes CASSLGQGTAFF. The rearrangement uses TRBV18 and TRBJ1-1; 9 positions match TRBD1. The CDR3 totals 12 residues. In germline, CDR1 is KGHSH, CDR2 LQKENI. V lost 6 bases to trimming and J lost 11 bases; unmatched junction nucleotides: 7.

The chain recombines TRBV7-8 with TRBJ1-1, with 8 positions matching TRBD1. Per the germline V gene, CDR1 is SGHVS and CDR2 is FQNEAQ. V trimming: 3 bases; J trimming: 0 bases; junction bases outside the gene matches: 9. This CDR3 region has 17 residues. The CDR3 loop reads CASSFFGAGGLNTEAFF. The CDR3 DNA reads TGTGCCAGCAGCTTTTTCGGGGCAGGGGGCCTGAACACTGAAGCTTTCTTT.

The chain carries TRBV7-9 and TRBJ1-2, with TRBD1 matching 7 bases. Germline V CDR1 and CDR2: SEHNR, FQNEAQ (reference sequence). With V trimmed by 5 bases and J by 8 bases, 11 bases remained unmatched. This CDR3 is 14 amino acids long. CDR3 nucleotides: TGTGCCAGCAGCCCGATTGACAGGGTGGGAGGCTACACCTTC. As protein: CASSPIDRVGGYTF.

The V gene is TRBV7-2, the J gene TRBJ2-2, with 15 positions matching TRBD2. From germline, CDR1 is SGHTA and CDR2 FQGNSA. V trimming: 4 bases; J trimming: 4 bases; junction bases outside the gene matches: 4. The CDR3 spans 17 residues. This chain's CDR3 is CASSSRGLAGGTGELFF. The CDR3 DNA is TGTGCCAGCAGCTCCAGGGGACTAGCGGGGGGCACCGGGGAGCTGTTTTTT.

This clone was observed once. This chain joins TRBV24-1 and TRBJ2-1; D might be TRBD1 (6 bases). The CDR3 contains 12 residues. Germline CDR1 reads KGHDR; CDR2 reads SFDVKD. V lost 12 bases, J lost 6 bases, and 14 bases lay in between. This CDR3 reads CASSSQGNEQFF. CDR3 sequence (DNA): TGTGCCTCGTCATCACAGGGCAATGAGCAGTTCTTC.

Points on this clone: The junction departs from germline at one end; a sequencing error may be responsible. This sequence joins TRBV28 and TRBJ1-3; 8 bases are a match to TRBD1. Germline loops: CDR1 MDHEN, CDR2 SYDVKM. The CDR3 extends over 14 amino acids. CDR3 bases: TGTGCCAGCAGTTCAGGGGGCCAAGGAAGCACCATATATTTT. It yields the protein CASSSGGQGSTIYF.

This sequence joins TRBV5-1 and TRBJ1-1, with D perhaps TRBD1 (6 bases). CDR3 length equals 20 residues. Trimming took 4 bases from V and 0 from J, leaving 28 bases between them. Germline-derived CDR1 and CDR2 are SGHRS and YFSETQ. CDR3 nucleotides: TGCGCCAGCAGCCCAGCTAACACAGGGCTCCTCACGAGGATGAACACTGAAGCTTTCTTT. Its protein product is CASSPANTGLLTRMNTEAFF. Drawing the rest from reference TRBV5-1 and TRBJ1-1, the complete variable domain is KAGVTQTPRYLIKTRGQQVTLSCSPISGHRSVSWYQQTPGQGLQFLFEYFSETQRNKGNFPGRFSGRQFSNSRSEMNVSTLELGDSALYLCASSPANTGLLTRMNTEAFFGQGTRLTVV.

This chain links TRBV5-3 with TRBJ2-1, with TRBD2 identical over 13 bases. TRBV5-3 has ORF status, its function being uncertain. The CDR3 loop spans 16 amino acids. With 3 bases clipped from V and 9 bases from J, the junction kept 9 bases outside the gene matches. The CDR3 nucleotides read TGTGCCAGAAGCTGGGGACTAGCGGGGTGGCAGGGTGAGCAGTTCTTC. Its translation: CARSWGLAGWQGEQFF.

This clone was recorded a few times. The chain employs TRBV5-6 and TRBJ2-7; 7 nucleotides align to TRBD1. The V and J ends lost 2 bases and 3 bases, in that order; junction bases with no gene match: 2. Looked up from germline, CDR1 is SGHDT and CDR2 is YYEEEE. CDR3 length equals 13 residues. The CDR3: CASSFGTDYEQYF. CDR3 in DNA: TGTGCCAGCAGCTTCGGGACAGACTACGAGCAGTACTTC.

This chain links TRBV5-1 with TRBJ2-2, with a possible D match to TRBD1 (6 bases). CDR3 length equals 16 residues. V shed 4 bases and J shed 0 bases, with 13 bases lying between them. CDR1 SGHRS and CDR2 YFSETQ come from the germline V gene. CDR3 sequence reads: CASSTRTAANTGELFF. Written as DNA, the CDR3 is TGCGCCAGCAGCACAAGGACAGCCGCGAACACCGGGGAGCTGTTTTTT. The full variable domain, rest sourced from reference TRBV5-1 and TRBJ2-2, is KAGVTQTPRYLIKTRGQQVTLSCSPISGHRSVSWYQQTPGQGLQFLFEYFSETQRNKGNFPGRFSGRQFSNSRSEMNVSTLELGDSALYLCASSTRTAANTGELFFGEGSRLTVL.

CDR3: CASRPAGSTDTQYF. For the CDR3, the DNA is TGCGCCAGCAGGCCAGCGGGGAGCACAGATACGCAGTATTTT. V usage is TRBV5-1 and J usage is TRBJ2-3; 7 bases are a match to TRBD2. Trimming took 5 bases from V and 0 from J; bases not matched to a gene: 3. Germline loops: CDR1 SGHRS, CDR2 YFSETQ. CDR3 length: 14 residues.

The chain has TRBV7-9 and TRBJ1-1, with D unresolved. Germline V CDR1 and CDR2: SEHNR, FQNEAQ (reference sequence). Trimming shortened V by 6 bases and J by 1 base, and 9 bases separated the two germline ends. This CDR3 has 13 residues. The CDR3 is CASSRRENTEAFF. CDR3 coding DNA: TGTGCCAGCAGTCGAAGAGAGAACACTGAAGCTTTCTTT.

This chain links TRBV18 with TRBJ1-6; D not resolved. The CDR3 extends over 15 amino acids. V was cut by 2 bases and J by 0 bases, with 5 bases left in between. Germline lookup yields CDR1 KGHSH and CDR2 LQKENI. This CDR3 is CASSPTGSYNSPLHF. CDR3 DNA: TGTGCCAGCTCACCAACGGGCTCCTATAATTCACCCCTCCACTTT.

This clone was seen a handful of times. The chain couples TRBV7-9 to TRBJ2-7, with a tentative D call TRBD1 (6 bases). V lost 7 bases and J 3 bases, leaving 19 bases between the germline ends. Per the germline V gene, CDR1 is SEHNR and CDR2 is FQNEAQ (reference sequence). This CDR3 is built from 15 residues. The DNA of the CDR3 is TGTGCCAGCAATCTGGGGGTAGGACAGAACTACGAGCAGTACTTC. Residues: CASNLGVGQNYEQYF.

The rearrangement uses TRBV2 and TRBJ1-4; the match to TRBD1 covers 7 bases. Germline CDR1 SNHLY, CDR2 FYNNEI. The V segment lost 9 bases and the J segment 13 bases; nucleotides outside the gene matches: 17. This CDR3 has 14 residues. CDR3 nucleotides: TGTGCCAGTTTAAGACAGGGACGTATGGGGGGACTGTTTTTT. It specifies CASLRQGRMGGLFF.

This clone was picked up a small number of times. The J gene is TRBJ2-7, the V gene TRBV27, with 10 bases aligning to TRBD1. The CDR3 totals 16 residues. Unmatched junction bases numbered 15, after V lost 8 bases and J lost 5 bases. CDR1 is MNHEY and CDR2 is SMNVEV in the germline V gene (reference sequence). The CDR3 DNA sequence: TGTGCCAGCGCAAACAACCGGGACAGGGGAGCCCACGAGCAGTACTTC. Translated: CASANNRDRGAHEQYF.